The 26 T cell receptor beta chains reported below all come from one sample, sequenced in a study of cytomegalovirus exposure and HLA in healthy donors (dated by TCRdb to 2015 to 2018). Libraries were made using the immunoSEQ multiplex PCR assay. The table was pulled from immuneACCESS by TCRdb, which kept in-frame rearrangements only. Such tables lose some clones; where checked, under half of the loss comes from unresolved V genes, and the rest has no known cause. The sample profile shows 150,000 to 200,000 clones; 80% to 85% of them were found once. Roughly 10% of the sample goes to the ten largest clones. The sample was PBMCs. Receptors were obtained from a man younger than 40 in good health and CMV-seropositive.

The chain joins TRBV27 to TRBJ1-1; 10 nucleotides line up with TRBD1. The CDR3 is 15 amino acids. V was pared by 5 bases and J by 3 bases, with 6 bases of the junction left unmatched. Germline assignment: CDR1 MNHEY and CDR2 SMNVEV (reference sequence). CDR3 DNA sequence: TGTGCCAGCAGTCCGCTGGGACAGGGGTACACTGAAGCTTTCTTT. Its protein product is CASSPLGQGYTEAFF.

V and J are TRBV28 and TRBJ1-4, with 8 bases matching TRBD1. V gave up 4 bases and J gave up 5 bases; unmatched junction bases: 6. There are 15 residues in the CDR3. In germline, CDR1 is MDHEN, CDR2 SYDVKM. Written as DNA, the CDR3 is TGTGCCAGCAGTTCCCAGGGGGCTTTAAATGAAAAACTGTTTTTT. It encodes CASSSQGALNEKLFF.

In nucleotides, the CDR3 is TGTGCCAGCTCACTTCTACAGGGCCAGGGGGACAATGAGCAGTTCTTC. This codes for CASSLLQGQGDNEQFF. This sequence joins TRBV18 and TRBJ2-1; TRBD1 agrees at 7 bases. This CDR3 region has 16 residues. CDR1 is KGHSH, CDR2 LQKENI, per germline. Germline trimming cut 4 bases from V and 5 bases from J; bases unmatched to any gene: 11.

The V call is TRBV5-1, the J call TRBJ1-6, with D possibly TRBD1 on 6 matching bases. V was shortened by 7 bases and J by 10 bases, with 24 bases between the two germline ends. Germline CDR1 and CDR2: SGHRS and YFSETQ. This CDR3 is 16 amino acids long. The CDR3 region is CASRIAEGPRGSPLHF. The CDR3 DNA reads as TGCGCCAGCCGTATTGCCGAGGGGCCGAGGGGGTCACCCCTCCACTTT.

There are a few counts of this clone. The J gene is TRBJ2-5, the V gene TRBV13; perhaps TRBD2 as D (5 bases). CDR1 PRHDT and CDR2 FYEKMQ come from the germline V gene (reference sequence). Trimming removed 6 bases at V and 3 bases at J, with 17 bases between. The CDR3 is 15 amino acids. In DNA, the CDR3 is TGTGCCAGCAGGGGGAGAGGCTATGCCAAAGAGACCCAGTACTTC. Translated: CASRGRGYAKETQYF.

This clone was seen a single time. The V and J genes are TRBV4-1 and TRBJ1-1; D gene unclear. The CDR3 length is 16 residues. The V gene's germline CDR1 is MGHRA and CDR2 YSYEKL. V was trimmed by 1 base and J by 0 bases, leaving 12 bases between them. CDR3: CASSQVAGRMNTEAFF. CDR3 in DNA: TGCGCCAGCAGCCAAGTCGCCGGTCGAATGAACACTGAAGCTTTCTTT.

The V gene is TRBV5-1, the J gene TRBJ2-3; 9 bases match TRBD1. Germline CDR1 is SGHRS and CDR2 is YFSETQ. The CDR3 is made up of 16 amino acids. V gave up 4 bases and J gave up 6 bases; unmatched junction bases: 12. The CDR3 coding sequence is TGCGCCAGCAGCCAAAATCCGGGACAGGGCCCCGATACGCAGTATTTT. This sequence encodes CASSQNPGQGPDTQYF.

The chain links TRBV9 to TRBJ2-1; tentative D call: TRBD2 (6 bases). Between the trimmed V and J ends, which lost 3 bases and 0 bases, there was a span of 13 bases. The CDR3 runs 16 residues. From germline, CDR1 is SGDLS and CDR2 YYNGEE. CDR3: CASSALSGSSYNEQFF. The CDR3 nucleotides are TGTGCCAGCAGCGCCCTTAGCGGAAGCTCCTACAATGAGCAGTTCTTC.

This chain links TRBV6-1 with TRBJ1-5, with 8 nucleotides matching TRBD1. The V and J ends lost 8 bases and 6 bases, in that order; junction bases with no gene match: 12. This CDR3 is 15 amino acids long. Germline CDR1 MNHNS, CDR2 SASEGT. The chain's CDR3 is CASWGRTGPGQPQHF. CDR3 coding DNA: TGTGCCAGCTGGGGCAGGACAGGGCCCGGTCAGCCCCAGCATTTT.

The rearrangement uses TRBV9 and TRBJ2-7; 9 bases map to TRBD2. V shed 0 bases and J 4 bases; nucleotides not matched to a gene: 26. Germline CDR1 is SGDLS and CDR2 is YYNGEE. There are 22 residues in the CDR3. CDR3 DNA: TGTGCCAGCAGCGTAGCCCCTCCTGGTAGTAGCGGGAGAGGGGGGGAGCAATACGAGCAGTACTTC. Protein: CASSVAPPGSSGRGGEQYEQYF.

This clone was counted between two and nine times. The V gene is TRBV5-1, the J gene TRBJ2-5, with TRBD1 matching over 9 bases. CDR1 SGHRS and CDR2 YFSETQ come from the germline V gene. The CDR3 is 14 amino acids. V lost 4 bases to trimming and J lost 5 bases; unmatched junction nucleotides: 6. In DNA form, the CDR3 reads TGCGCCAGCAGCGAGGGGACAGGGTTTGAGACCCAGTACTTC. It encodes CASSEGTGFETQYF.

This chain joins TRBV6-5 and TRBJ1-2; 10 nucleotides agree with TRBD1. This CDR3 has 13 amino acids. The germline CDR1 and CDR2 sequences are MNHEY and SVGAGI. Trimming cost V 7 bases and J 7 bases; bases outside gene matches: 6. This CDR3 reads CASNRDRGGGYTF. CDR3 nucleotide sequence: TGTGCCAGCAACCGGGACAGGGGAGGTGGCTACACCTTC.

CDR3 nucleotides: TGTGCCTGGAGGCCGGGACAGGGGGCTAGAAAACTGTTTTTT. It encodes CAWRPGQGARKLFF. This chain links TRBV30 with TRBJ1-4; 12 nucleotides agree with TRBD1. This CDR3 is built from 14 residues. With 3 bases clipped from V and 10 bases from J, the junction kept 6 bases outside the gene matches. Germline assignment: CDR1 GTSNPN and CDR2 SVGIG (reference sequence).

V is TRBV19 and J is TRBJ1-5, with D unresolved. V gave up 3 bases and J gave up 4 bases, with 13 bases separating them. This CDR3 has 15 residues. Germline loops: CDR1 LNHDA, CDR2 SQIVND (reference sequence). The CDR3 DNA is TGTGCCAGTAGTATTACGGCAGGACTGAATCAGCCCCAGCATTTT. Protein sequence: CASSITAGLNQPQHF.

The chain's CDR3 is CAGKRGPTDTQYF. The CDR3 nucleotides are TGTGCCGGAAAGCGGGGCCCCACAGATACGCAGTATTTT. The chain recombines TRBV5-4 with TRBJ2-3; the match to TRBD2 covers 7 bases. V gave up 10 bases and J gave up 2 bases; unmatched junction bases: 7. Germline CDR1 is SGHNT and CDR2 is YYREEE (reference sequence). The CDR3 runs to 13 residues.

This clone showed up just a few times. The chain has TRBV6-5 and TRBJ2-3, with D hard to call. The CDR3 runs to 15 residues. Germline V gene sequence: CDR1 MNHEY, CDR2 SVGAGI. The V end lost 0 bases, the J end lost 2 bases, and 9 bases lay between the germline ends. The CDR3 is CASSYSGGFTDTQYF. DNA of the CDR3: TGTGCCAGCAGTTACTCCGGCGGATTCACAGATACGCAGTATTTT.

This chain uses TRBV7-3 with TRBJ2-2; 8 bases align to TRBD2. Germline-derived CDR1 and CDR2 are SGHTA and FQGTGA. J gave up 4 bases and V 5 bases, and 3 bases lay outside the gene matches. The CDR3 sequence is 14 residues long. The CDR3 DNA reads as TGTGCCAGCAGCCCAGGGACTAGCACCGGGGAGCTGTTTTTT. This sequence encodes CASSPGTSTGELFF.

This chain joins TRBV29-1 and TRBJ1-2, with TRBD1 identical over 12 bases. This CDR3 has 16 amino acids. Germline-derived CDR1 and CDR2 are SQVTM and ANQGSEA. The trim removed 4 bases at V and 4 bases at J, leaving 10 bases unmatched. The CDR3 sequence: CSVGQGQGAPSYGYTF. In DNA form, the CDR3 reads TGCAGCGTTGGGCAGGGACAGGGGGCGCCTAGCTATGGCTACACCTTC.

This clone appeared a few times. V is TRBV2 and J is TRBJ2-1; 11 nucleotides line up with TRBD1. This CDR3 comprises 15 residues. With 7 bases clipped from V and 8 bases from J, the junction kept 10 bases outside the gene matches. Germline lookup yields CDR1 SNHLY and CDR2 FYNNEI. The CDR3: CASTPTGTGGYEQFF. CDR3 DNA sequence: TGTGCCAGCACCCCAACAGGGACAGGGGGGTATGAGCAGTTCTTC.

The J gene is TRBJ2-7, the V gene TRBV2; D is possibly TRBD2 (5 bases). The germline gives CDR1 SNHLY, CDR2 FYNNEI. There are 16 residues in the CDR3. V was cut by 3 bases and J by 1 base, with 16 bases left in between. CDR3 DNA: TGTGCCAGCAGTGAGTTGATTGGTCGGGAATCCTACGAGCAGTACTTC. It encodes CASSELIGRESYEQYF.

The chain recombines TRBV6-1 with TRBJ1-2, with unresolved D. The CDR3 length is 15 residues. Per germline, CDR1 MNHNS and CDR2 SASEGT. The V and J ends lost 1 base and 0 bases respectively, with 9 bases between them. The CDR3 DNA follows: TGTGCCAGCAGTGAAGGGCCAACGTCTAACTATGGCTACACCTTC. Translated: CASSEGPTSNYGYTF.

This sequence joins TRBV7-9 and TRBJ1-2; no definite D call. CDR1 SEHNR and CDR2 FQNEAQ come from the germline V gene (reference sequence). Trimming stripped 4 bases from V and 0 bases from J, with 6 bases between. This CDR3 has 13 residues. The CDR3 loop is CASSSSANYGYTF. CDR3 nucleotides: TGTGCCAGCAGCTCCTCAGCTAACTATGGCTACACCTTC.

J is TRBJ1-3 and V is TRBV18, with TRBD1 matching over 7 bases. The CDR3 extends over 17 amino acids. Trimming took 2 bases from V and 0 from J; bases not matched to a gene: 7. Germline values: CDR1 KGHSH, CDR2 LQKENI. The CDR3 protein is CASSPVQGQSSGNTIYF. CDR3 coding DNA: TGTGCCAGCTCACCAGTACAGGGGCAGAGCTCTGGAAACACCATATATTTT.

V usage is TRBV19 and J usage is TRBJ2-1; a weak D match, TRBD2 (6 bases). Trimming took off 6 bases at V and 7 bases at J, with 13 bases between the two ends. Germline V gene sequence: CDR1 LNHDA, CDR2 SQIVND (reference sequence). This CDR3 is built from 13 residues. DNA of the CDR3: TGTGCCAGTAGATTGGACGGGGGAAATGAGCAGTTCTTC. It codes for CASRLDGGNEQFF. The full variable domain, completed using reference TRBV19 and TRBJ2-1, is DGGITQSPKYLFRKEGQNVTLSCEQNLNHDAMYWYRQDPGQGLRLIYYSQIVNDFQKGDIAEGYSVSREKKESFPLTVTSAQKNPTAFYLCASRLDGGNEQFFGPGTRLTVL.

The table lists this clone with a count of one. The V gene is TRBV6-6, the J gene TRBJ1-2, with D possibly TRBD1 on 5 matching bases. V shed 7 bases and J shed 6 bases, with 21 bases lying between them. CDR1 and CDR2 (germline): MNHNY, SVGAGI (reference sequence). The CDR3 length is 15 residues. The CDR3 spells CASTTQERGINGYTF. The CDR3 DNA sequence: TGTGCCAGCACCACGCAGGAACGGGGGATCAATGGCTACACCTTC.

The chain links TRBV7-9 to TRBJ2-5, with D hard to call. CDR1 and CDR2 from the germline V gene are SEHNR and FQNEAQ (reference sequence). The V end was cut by 4 bases, the J end by 3 bases, with 9 bases between. This CDR3 is 13 amino acids long. DNA of the CDR3: TGTGCCAGCAGCTATTCGAGTAAAGAGACCCAGTACTTC. This gives the protein CASSYSSKETQYF.